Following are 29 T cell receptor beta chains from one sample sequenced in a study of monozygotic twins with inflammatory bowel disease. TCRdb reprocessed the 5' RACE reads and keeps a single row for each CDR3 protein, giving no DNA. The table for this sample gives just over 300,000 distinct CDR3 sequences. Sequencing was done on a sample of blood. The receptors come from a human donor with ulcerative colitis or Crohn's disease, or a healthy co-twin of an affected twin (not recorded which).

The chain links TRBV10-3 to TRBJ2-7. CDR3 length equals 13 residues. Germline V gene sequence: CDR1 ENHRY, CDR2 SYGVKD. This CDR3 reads CATATHTAYEQYF.

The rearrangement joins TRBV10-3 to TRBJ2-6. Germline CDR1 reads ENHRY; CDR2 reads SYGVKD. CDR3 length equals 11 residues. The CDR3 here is CAISGANVLTF.

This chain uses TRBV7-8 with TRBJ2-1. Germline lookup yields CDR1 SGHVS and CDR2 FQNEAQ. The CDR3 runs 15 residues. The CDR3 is CASRPSGRTINEQFF.

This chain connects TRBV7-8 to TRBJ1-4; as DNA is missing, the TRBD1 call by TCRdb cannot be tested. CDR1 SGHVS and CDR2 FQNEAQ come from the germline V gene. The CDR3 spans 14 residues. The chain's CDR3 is CASSLEGASEKLFF.

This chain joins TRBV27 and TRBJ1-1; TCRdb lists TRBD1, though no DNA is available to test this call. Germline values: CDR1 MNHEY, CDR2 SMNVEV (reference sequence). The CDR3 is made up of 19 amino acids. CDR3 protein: CASIPRTGGVGYMNTEAFF.

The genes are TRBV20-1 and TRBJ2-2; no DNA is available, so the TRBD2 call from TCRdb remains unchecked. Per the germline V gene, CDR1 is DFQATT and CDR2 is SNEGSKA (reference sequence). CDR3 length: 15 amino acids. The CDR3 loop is CSAQGTSGRPGELFF.

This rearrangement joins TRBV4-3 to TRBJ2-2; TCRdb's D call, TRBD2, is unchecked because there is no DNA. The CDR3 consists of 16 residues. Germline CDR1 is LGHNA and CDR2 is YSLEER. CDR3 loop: CASSQDPSGGTGELFF.

The CDR3 sequence: CASSTGLGTDTQYF. The chain links TRBV21-1 to TRBJ2-3. TRBV21-1 is a recognized pseudogene. CDR3 length: 14 residues.

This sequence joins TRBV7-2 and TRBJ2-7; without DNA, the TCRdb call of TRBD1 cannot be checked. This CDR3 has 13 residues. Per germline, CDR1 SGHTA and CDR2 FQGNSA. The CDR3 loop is CASSTGVIYEQYF.

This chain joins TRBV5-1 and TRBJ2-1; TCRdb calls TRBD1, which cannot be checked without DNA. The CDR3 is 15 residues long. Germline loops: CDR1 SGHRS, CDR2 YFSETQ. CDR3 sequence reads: CVSSHRGGPYNEQFF.

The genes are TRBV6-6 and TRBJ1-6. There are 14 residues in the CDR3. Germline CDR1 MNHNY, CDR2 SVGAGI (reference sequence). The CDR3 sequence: CASSYSDYNSPLHF.

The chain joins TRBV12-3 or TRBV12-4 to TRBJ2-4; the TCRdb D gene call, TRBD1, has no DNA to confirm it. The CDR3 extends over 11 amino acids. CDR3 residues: CASSSRQVQYF.

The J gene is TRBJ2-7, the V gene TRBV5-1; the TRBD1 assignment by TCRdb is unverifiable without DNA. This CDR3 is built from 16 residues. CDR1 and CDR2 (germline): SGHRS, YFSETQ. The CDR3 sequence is CASSAYPGQRSYEQYF.

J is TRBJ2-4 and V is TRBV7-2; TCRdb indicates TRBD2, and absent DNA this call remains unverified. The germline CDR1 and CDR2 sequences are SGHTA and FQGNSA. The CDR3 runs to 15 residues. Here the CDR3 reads CASRPTGLAGNIQYF.

Here the CDR3 reads CSARGDEPQHF. This rearrangement joins TRBV20-1 to TRBJ1-5; the TCRdb D gene call, TRBD1, has no DNA to confirm it. This CDR3 is 11 amino acids long. Germline V gives CDR1 DFQATT, CDR2 SNEGSKA (reference sequence).

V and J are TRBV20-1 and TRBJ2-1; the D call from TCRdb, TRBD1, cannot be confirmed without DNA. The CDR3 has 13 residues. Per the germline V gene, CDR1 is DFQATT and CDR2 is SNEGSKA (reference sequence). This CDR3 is CSAIGGFYNEQFF.

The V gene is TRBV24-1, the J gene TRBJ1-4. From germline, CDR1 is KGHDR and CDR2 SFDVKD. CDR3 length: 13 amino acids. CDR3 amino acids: CATSDPTREKLFF.

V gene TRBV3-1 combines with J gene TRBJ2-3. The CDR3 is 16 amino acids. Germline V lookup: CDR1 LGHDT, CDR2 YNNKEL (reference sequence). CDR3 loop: CASSGDSWGNTDTQYF.

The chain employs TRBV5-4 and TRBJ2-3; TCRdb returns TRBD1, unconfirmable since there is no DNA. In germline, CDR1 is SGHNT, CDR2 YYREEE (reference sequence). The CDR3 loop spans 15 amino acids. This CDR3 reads CASSPPWDNTDTQYF. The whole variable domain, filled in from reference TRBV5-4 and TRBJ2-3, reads ETGVTQSPTHLIKTRGQQVTLRCSSQSGHNTVSWYQQALGQGPQFIFQYYREEENGRGNFPPRFSGLQFPNYSSELNVNALELDDSALYLCASSPPWDNTDTQYFGPGTRLTVL.

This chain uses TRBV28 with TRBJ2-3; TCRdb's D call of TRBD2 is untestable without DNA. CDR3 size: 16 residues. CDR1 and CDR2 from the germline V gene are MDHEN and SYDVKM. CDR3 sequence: CASKLAGGLIADTQYF.

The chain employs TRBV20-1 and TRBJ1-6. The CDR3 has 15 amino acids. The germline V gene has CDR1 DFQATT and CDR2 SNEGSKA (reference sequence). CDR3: CSARDLRLGSSPLHF.

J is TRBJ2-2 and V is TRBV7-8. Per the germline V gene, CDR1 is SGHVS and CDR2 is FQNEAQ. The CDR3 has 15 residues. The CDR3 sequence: CASSLVKMWGGELFF.

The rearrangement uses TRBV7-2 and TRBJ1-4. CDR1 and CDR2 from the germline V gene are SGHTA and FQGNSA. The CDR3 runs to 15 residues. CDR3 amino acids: CASSPHLATNEKLFF.

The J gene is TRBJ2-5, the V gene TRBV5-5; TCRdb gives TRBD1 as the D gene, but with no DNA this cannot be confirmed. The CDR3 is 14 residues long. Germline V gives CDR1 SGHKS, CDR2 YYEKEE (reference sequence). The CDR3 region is CASSKDRGFETQYF.

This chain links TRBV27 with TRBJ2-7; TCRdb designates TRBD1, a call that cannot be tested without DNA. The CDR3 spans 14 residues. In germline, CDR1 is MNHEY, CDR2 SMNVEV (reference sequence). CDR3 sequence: CASSSGQRGYEQYF.

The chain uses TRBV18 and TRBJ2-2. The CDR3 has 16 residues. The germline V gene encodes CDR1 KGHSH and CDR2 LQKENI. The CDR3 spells CASSPPVGSNTGELFF.

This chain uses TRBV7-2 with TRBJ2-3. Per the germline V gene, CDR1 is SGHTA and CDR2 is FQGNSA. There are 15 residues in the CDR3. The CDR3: CASSLWASGTDTQYF.

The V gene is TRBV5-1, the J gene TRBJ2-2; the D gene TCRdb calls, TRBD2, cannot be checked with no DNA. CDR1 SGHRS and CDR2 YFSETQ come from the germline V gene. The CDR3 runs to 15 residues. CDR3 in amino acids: CATREIATNTGELFF.

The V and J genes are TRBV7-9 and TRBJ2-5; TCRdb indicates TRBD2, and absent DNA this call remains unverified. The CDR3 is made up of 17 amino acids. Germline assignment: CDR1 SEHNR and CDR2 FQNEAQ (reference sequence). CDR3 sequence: CASSPTSGVGLPETQYF.